The rows below give T cell receptor beta chains drawn from one sample of a study of T cells expressing NK-cell markers. Following a re-call of the 5' RACE reads, TCRdb has one entry per CDR3 protein and lacks DNA. The sample includes 450,000 to 600,000 distinct CDR3 sequences. Sequencing was performed on blood T cells: a sorted CD56 or NKG2C T cell subset, CD4+ or CD8+ T cells, or bulk PBMC T cells (not recorded which). These receptors all stem from a man younger than 35 in good health. CDR3s include the opening cysteine and the closing phenylalanine or tryptophan.

17,TRBV7-2,TRBJ2-3,CASSLVFSGRAGDTQYF
13,TRBV29-1,TRBJ2-7,CSASSGRAYEQYF
16,TRBV4-3,TRBJ2-3,CASSQVSTGSTDTQYF
16,TRBV15,TRBJ1-5,CATSLITGGPDQPQHF
16,TRBV10-3,TRBJ1-3,CAISVRTAAAGNTIYF
14,TRBV5-1,TRBJ1-1,CASSSGAVKTEAFF
15,TRBV7-8,TRBJ2-5,CASSTTAGVGETQYF
14,TRBV25-1,TRBJ2-2,CASSEGLITGELFF
16,TRBV12-3/TRBV12-4,TRBJ2-7,CASSPLDRGVPYEQYF
13,TRBV6-5,TRBJ2-1,CASSYKYGEQQFF
14,TRBV11-2,TRBJ2-1,CASSGLTGWDEQFF
16,TRBV6-2/TRBV6-3,TRBJ2-5,CASSYGALLRLETQYF
15,TRBV2,TRBJ2-6,CASSDVTSGANVLTF
14,TRBV20-1,TRBJ2-2,CSARERALTGELFF
13,TRBV25-1,TRBJ2-2,CASSEQVFGELFF
14,TRBV27,TRBJ2-1,CASSASLGMGEQFF
16,TRBV12-3/TRBV12-4,TRBJ2-2,CASSSQVGQSNGELFF